What follows are 10 T cell receptor beta chains derived from one specimen sequenced in a study of response to subunit inactivated influenza vaccine. TCRdb reprocessed the RT-PCR reads via MiXCR and lists one record per CDR3 protein. The profile shows fewer than 550,000 distinct CDR3 sequences, about 25% of them singletons. Sequenced here: CD4+ T cells sorted from PBMCs, sampled 5 to 6 days after vaccination. These receptors were obtained from a man aged 50-59 years who received an inactivated influenza vaccine.

The J gene is TRBJ1-3, the V gene TRBV28, with TRBD1 matching 7 bases. CDR1 MDHEN and CDR2 SYDVKM come from the germline V gene. CDR3 length equals 15 residues. V lost 10 bases, J lost 0 bases, and 9 bases stayed unmatched. The CDR3 loop reads CATSWDSRSGNTIYF. The CDR3 bases are TGTGCCACCTCCTGGGACAGCCGCTCTGGAAACACCATATATTTT.

This clonotype occurred a few times. This rearrangement joins TRBV27 to TRBJ2-3; D may be TRBD1 or TRBD2 (5 bases each). V shed 0 bases and J shed 3 bases, with 10 bases lying between them. There are 15 residues in the CDR3. Germline-derived CDR1 and CDR2 are MNHEY and SMNVEV (reference sequence). The CDR3 reads CASSLSNGGTDTQYF. CDR3 nucleotide sequence: TGTGCCAGCAGTTTATCGAATGGGGGAACAGATACGCAGTATTTT.

CDR3 in DNA: TGTGCCAGCAGCTTAGACCCACCGACCCAGTACTTC. The encoded protein is CASSLDPPTQYF. The rearrangement joins TRBV7-9 to TRBJ2-7; D is ambiguous. The tail of the sequence fits TRBJ2-5 better, so the J call may be wrong. The length of the CDR3 is 12 residues. The germline V gene encodes CDR1 SEHNR and CDR2 FQNEAQ (reference sequence).

This chain connects TRBV5-1 to TRBJ2-3; 16 positions match TRBD2. The J segment lost 3 bases and the V segment lost 4 bases, leaving 11 bases of the junction unmatched. Germline loops: CDR1 SGHRS, CDR2 YFSETQ. This CDR3 contains 19 residues. The CDR3 bases are TGCGCCAGCAGCCTGTCCGGGACTAGCGGGGGGGCCAGGACAGATACGCAGTATTTT. The encoded protein is CASSLSGTSGGARTDTQYF.

This clonotype has just a few counts. J is TRBJ2-2 and V is TRBV7-2; the D gene could be TRBD1 or TRBD2 (5 bases each). The V gene lost 4 bases and the J gene lost 6 bases, with 15 bases spanning the gap. The length of the CDR3 is 15 residues. The V gene's germline CDR1 is SGHTA and CDR2 FQGNSA. This chain's CDR3 is CASSSPGRWAGELFF. The CDR3 DNA reads TGTGCCAGCAGCTCCCCGGGACGGTGGGCCGGGGAGCTGTTTTTT.

The rearrangement links TRBV6-2 or TRBV6-3 to TRBJ2-5; D uncertain. Germline V CDR1 and CDR2: MNHEY, SVGEGT. V lost 0 bases, J lost 5 bases, and 7 bases lay in between. CDR3 length: 13 residues. As DNA, the CDR3 is TGTGCCAGCAGTTACTCGCGCCGTGAGACCCAGTACTTC. It encodes CASSYSRRETQYF.

The V call is TRBV15, the J call TRBJ2-5, with D perhaps TRBD2 (5 bases). V shed 0 bases and J shed 0 bases, with 11 bases lying between them. There are 16 residues in the CDR3. In germline, CDR1 is LNHNV, CDR2 YYDKDF (reference sequence). This CDR3 is CATSRDLRAYQETQYF. In DNA form, the CDR3 reads TGTGCCACCAGCAGAGATTTGAGGGCGTACCAAGAGACCCAGTACTTC.

This chain links TRBV7-6 with TRBJ1-5; the D gene is possibly TRBD1 (5 bases). CDR3 size: 13 residues. Germline V gene sequence: CDR1 SGHVS, CDR2 FNYEAQ. With 5 bases removed from V and 7 bases from J, the gap between germline ends came to 12 bases. For the CDR3, the DNA is TGTGCCAGCAGCATAGGGGTTAGCCAGCCCCAGCATTTT. It encodes CASSIGVSQPQHF. The full variable domain, with the rest looked up from reference TRBV7-6 and TRBJ1-5, is GAGVSQSPRYKVTKRGQDVALRCDPISGHVSLYWYRQALGQGPEFLTYFNYEAQQDKSGLPNDRFSAERPEGSISTLTIQRTEQRDSAMYRCASSIGVSQPQHFGDGTRLSIL.

V gene TRBV4-2 combines with J gene TRBJ1-2, with D maybe TRBD1 (5 bases). Germline assignment: CDR1 LGHNA and CDR2 YNFKEQ. V was trimmed by 2 bases and J by 8 bases, leaving 18 bases between them. The CDR3 contains 15 residues. The CDR3 DNA reads as TGTGCCAGCAGCCAATTCTCTGCCAGGACAAACGGCTACACCTTC. The encoded protein is CASSQFSARTNGYTF.

In this sample, this clonotype turned up a few times. The J gene is TRBJ2-5, the V gene TRBV4-2; D is undetermined. The CDR3 runs 13 residues. CDR1 and CDR2 (germline): LGHNA, YNFKEQ. With 0 bases removed from V and 5 bases from J, the gap between germline ends came to 7 bases. As DNA, the CDR3 is TGTGCCAGCAGCCAAGATGTTCGCGAGACCCAGTACTTC. This gives the protein CASSQDVRETQYF.